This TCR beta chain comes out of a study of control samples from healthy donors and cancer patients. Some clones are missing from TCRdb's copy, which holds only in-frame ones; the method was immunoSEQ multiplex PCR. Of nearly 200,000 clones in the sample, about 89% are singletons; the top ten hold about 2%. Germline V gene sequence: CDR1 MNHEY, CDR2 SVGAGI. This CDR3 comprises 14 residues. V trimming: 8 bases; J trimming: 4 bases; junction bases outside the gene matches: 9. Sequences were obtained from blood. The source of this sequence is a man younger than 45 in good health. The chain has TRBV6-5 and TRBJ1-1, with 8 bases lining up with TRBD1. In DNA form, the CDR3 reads TGTGCCAGCGGACAGGGAGTAGAGGGCACTGAAGCTTTCTTT. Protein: CASGQGVEGTEAFF.